The 22 T cell receptor beta chains below come from one sample, sequenced in a study of T cell responses to AZD1222 COVID-19 vaccine. Data came from immunoSEQ multiplex PCR; TCRdb stores just in-frame clones and leaves some out. The sample has tens of thousands of clones; about nine tenths are singletons. Sequencing was performed on peripheral blood, taken on day 0 of AZD1222 vaccination. The receptors were sampled from an adult in good health.

V gene TRBV29-1 combines with J gene TRBJ1-1; D is unresolved. This CDR3 is built from 13 residues. Germline CDR1 reads SQVTM; CDR2 reads ANQGSEA. V lost 0 bases, J lost 1 base, and 6 bases lay in between. CDR3 loop: CSVEDFGNTEAFF. CDR3 DNA sequence: TGCAGCGTTGAAGATTTTGGGAACACTGAAGCTTTCTTT. Full variable domain (outside the CDR3, taken from reference TRBV29-1 and TRBJ1-1): SAVISQKPSRDICQRGTSLTIQCQVDSQVTMMFWYRQQPGQSLTLIATANQGSEATYESGFVIDKFPISRPNLTFSTLTVSNMSPEDSSIYLCSVEDFGNTEAFFGQGTRLTVV.

This rearrangement joins TRBV5-1 to TRBJ2-2, with a tentative D call TRBD2 (5 bases). Germline loops: CDR1 SGHRS, CDR2 YFSETQ. Between the trimmed V and J ends, which lost 0 bases and 2 bases, there was a span of 17 bases. This CDR3 comprises 18 residues. This CDR3 reads CASSLGVSARINTGELFF. The CDR3 DNA reads TGCGCCAGCAGCTTGGGAGTTAGCGCTAGGATTAACACCGGGGAGCTGTTTTTT. The full variable domain, in which reference TRBV5-1 and TRBJ2-2 provide the parts outside the CDR3, is KAGVTQTPRYLIKTRGQQVTLSCSPISGHRSVSWYQQTPGQGLQFLFEYFSETQRNKGNFPGRFSGRQFSNSRSEMNVSTLELGDSALYLCASSLGVSARINTGELFFGEGSRLTVL.

The table lists this clone with a few counts. The V call is TRBV30, the J call TRBJ2-1, with 9 nucleotides matching TRBD1. The CDR3 extends over 15 amino acids. Germline assignment: CDR1 GTSNPN and CDR2 SVGIG (reference sequence). V was clipped by 2 bases and J by 2 bases; unmatched bases: 4. CDR3 in DNA: TGTGCCTGGAGTTTGGACAGGGGTCCCTACAATGAGCAGTTCTTC. Residues: CAWSLDRGPYNEQFF.

This clone has a single count. This rearrangement joins TRBV6-4 to TRBJ1-1; D might be TRBD1 (6 bases). The CDR3 spans 13 residues. The V gene's germline CDR1 is MRHNA and CDR2 SNTAGT. V dropped 6 bases and J dropped 1 base, with 9 bases sitting between them. CDR3 protein: CASSRQENTEAFF. DNA of the CDR3: TGTGCCAGCAGCAGACAGGAGAACACTGAAGCTTTCTTT.

This chain uses TRBV3-1 (or the pseudogene TRBV3-2) with TRBJ1-1; perhaps TRBD1 as D (6 bases). The V gene lost 2 bases and the J gene lost 4 bases, with 11 bases spanning the gap. CDR3 size: 14 residues. Germline lookup yields CDR1 LGHDT and CDR2 YNNKEL (reference sequence). The CDR3 here is CASSQNRVGTEAFF. CDR3 nucleotides: TGTGCCAGCAGCCAAAACAGGGTGGGCACTGAAGCTTTCTTT.

This clone has a handful of counts. The rearrangement uses TRBV2 and TRBJ1-4; D may be TRBD1 (6 bases). Deletions cut 8 bases from V and 10 bases from J, with 8 bases between. The germline CDR1 and CDR2 sequences are SNHLY and FYNNEI. This CDR3 has 10 residues. CDR3 protein: CASGGGKLFF. CDR3 DNA: TGTGCCAGCGGGGGCGGAAAACTGTTTTTT.

This rearrangement joins TRBV2 to TRBJ1-1; no clear D gene. CDR1 is SNHLY and CDR2 is FYNNEI in the germline V gene. V lost 0 bases and J 0 bases, leaving 11 bases between the germline ends. The length of the CDR3 is 16 residues. CDR3 residues: CASSEAGRRMNTEAFF. The CDR3 DNA reads TGTGCCAGCAGTGAAGCGGGCCGCAGAATGAACACTGAAGCTTTCTTT.

This chain joins TRBV27 and TRBJ1-4; D remains unclear. Between the trimmed V and J ends, which lost 0 bases and 6 bases, there was a span of 5 bases. The CDR3 loop spans 13 amino acids. Germline assignment: CDR1 MNHEY and CDR2 SMNVEV (reference sequence). The DNA of the CDR3 is TGTGCCAGCAGTTTATCACGGTATGAAAAACTGTTTTTT. It encodes CASSLSRYEKLFF.

This chain links TRBV21-1 with TRBJ1-6; TRBD1 was called by the table and not checked on the DNA. TRBV21-1 is a pseudogene locus. The CDR3 contains 15 residues. DNA of the CDR3: TGTGCCAGCATTATCGGTACAGGGGGCAATTCACCCCTCCACTTT. Translating it yields CASIIGTGGNSPLHF.

This chain uses TRBV27 with TRBJ1-3; D not certain. Germline lookup yields CDR1 MNHEY and CDR2 SMNVEV (reference sequence). CDR3 length: 13 amino acids. Trimming took off 6 bases at V and 0 bases at J, with 6 bases between the two ends. In DNA form, the CDR3 reads TGTGCCAGCAGACTGAACTCTGGAAACACCATATATTTT. It is translated as CASRLNSGNTIYF.

V usage is TRBV24-1 and J usage is TRBJ1-2; D is ambiguous. The CDR3 has 12 residues. V gave up 2 bases and J gave up 14 bases, with 14 bases separating them. Looked up from germline, CDR1 is KGHDR and CDR2 is SFDVKD. The CDR3 loop is CATSDSGRYKTF. The DNA for the CDR3 is TGTGCCACCAGTGATTCAGGAAGATATAAGACCTTC.

This clone was picked up a small number of times. The chain has TRBV6-5 and TRBJ1-6; D gene unclear. Trimming took 7 bases from V and 7 from J, leaving 11 bases between them. The CDR3 has 13 residues. Per the germline V gene, CDR1 is MNHEY and CDR2 is SVGAGI. The CDR3 coding sequence is TGTGCCAGCAACCGGGATCGAAATTCACCCCTCCACTTT. Its translation is CASNRDRNSPLHF.

This chain connects TRBV10-3 to TRBJ2-7, with TRBD1 identical over 8 bases. This CDR3 region has 13 residues. Germline values: CDR1 ENHRY, CDR2 SYGVKD. V trimming: 10 bases; J trimming: 3 bases; junction bases outside the gene matches: 8. This chain's CDR3 is CATTRTGIYEQYF. In DNA form, the CDR3 reads TGTGCCACCACAAGGACAGGGATCTACGAGCAGTACTTC.

The chain links TRBV24-1 to TRBJ2-2, with D tentatively TRBD2 (6 bases). The CDR3 loop spans 11 amino acids. The V and J ends lost 10 bases and 7 bases respectively, with 9 bases between them. Per the germline V gene, CDR1 is KGHDR and CDR2 is SFDVKD. The CDR3 DNA reads as TGTGCCACGGGAGGAGGCGGGGAGCTGTTTTTT. Translation gives CATGGGGELFF.

In this sample, this clone turned up once. V and J are TRBV6-5 and TRBJ1-2, with D unclear. Deletions cut 6 bases from V and 5 bases from J, with 13 bases between. The germline gives CDR1 MNHEY, CDR2 SVGAGI. The CDR3 runs to 13 residues. The CDR3 nucleotides read TGTGCCAGCAGGCCCTTCGGGAGGTATGGCTACACCTTC. Its translation: CASRPFGRYGYTF.

The chain couples TRBV2 to TRBJ2-3, with 12 positions matching TRBD2. Germline CDR1 is SNHLY and CDR2 is FYNNEI. Germline trimming cut 4 bases from V and 5 bases from J; bases unmatched to any gene: 4. The CDR3 is 15 residues long. For the CDR3, the DNA is TGTGCCAGCAGTGTCCTAGCGGGAGGGATAGATACGCAGTATTTT. It is translated as CASSVLAGGIDTQYF.

J is TRBJ2-1 and V is TRBV4-2; no firm D call. With 0 bases removed from V and 9 bases from J, the gap between germline ends came to 9 bases. The CDR3 is made up of 13 amino acids. CDR1 is LGHNA and CDR2 is YNFKEQ in the germline V gene. CDR3 residues: CASSQDSRSEQFF. CDR3 sequence (DNA): TGTGCCAGCAGCCAAGATAGCCGAAGTGAGCAGTTCTTC.

This chain joins TRBV5-5 and TRBJ1-1, with D unresolved. This CDR3 comprises 13 residues. Per the germline V gene, CDR1 is SGHKS and CDR2 is YYEKEE (reference sequence). V dropped 2 bases and J dropped 1 base, with 6 bases sitting between them. The CDR3 bases are TGTGCCAGCAGCTTTTGGTGGAACACTGAAGCTTTCTTT. Amino acids: CASSFWWNTEAFF.

The chain couples TRBV11-3 to TRBJ2-3; the D gene is possibly TRBD2 (6 bases). This CDR3 spans 18 amino acids. Germline-derived CDR1 and CDR2 are SGHNT and YENEEA. V lost 1 base and J 0 bases, leaving 17 bases between the germline ends. The CDR3 region has the DNA TGTGCCAGCAGCTTAGGGGGAGGCCAGCGGCTGAGCACAGATACGCAGTATTTT. Translation: CASSLGGGQRLSTDTQYF.

The V call is TRBV5-4, the J call TRBJ2-2, with TRBD1 as a possible D gene (6 bases). Trimming pared 4 bases from V and 0 bases from J, leaving 13 bases between. The CDR3 covers 16 residues. Germline V lookup: CDR1 SGHNT, CDR2 YYREEE (reference sequence). The CDR3 nucleotides read TGTGCCAGCAGCCCCTTTGGGGGCGCGAACACCGGGGAGCTGTTTTTT. As protein: CASSPFGGANTGELFF. Variable domain in full (rest from reference TRBV5-4 and TRBJ2-2): ETGVTQSPTHLIKTRGQQVTLRCSSQSGHNTVSWYQQALGQGPQFIFQYYREEENGRGNFPPRFSGLQFPNYSSELNVNALELDDSALYLCASSPFGGANTGELFFGEGSRLTVL.

This clone was seen only a few times. The sample has other DNA sequences that encode this CDR3 too. The rearrangement links TRBV12-3 or TRBV12-4 to TRBJ1-2; D not certain. Trimming took 3 bases from V and 1 from J, leaving 6 bases between them. This CDR3 has 13 amino acids. CDR3 sequence: CASSLGDNYGYTF. CDR3 coding DNA: TGTGCCAGCAGTTTGGGAGATAACTATGGCTACACCTTC.

The V and J genes are TRBV7-2 and TRBJ1-1; D ambiguous. The V end was cut by 5 bases, the J end by 0 bases, with 10 bases between. This CDR3 is 14 amino acids long. CDR1 is SGHTA and CDR2 is FQGNSA in the germline V gene. The chain's CDR3 is CASSVGLVNTEAFF. The CDR3, as DNA: TGTGCCAGCAGCGTAGGACTGGTGAACACTGAAGCTTTCTTT.